The 12 T cell receptor beta chains below come from one sample, sequenced in a study of shared clonotypes between healthy human individuals. Method: immunoSEQ multiplex PCR; TCRdb's copy keeps in-frame clones and lacks some. The table has around 1.6 million clones, 95% to 99% seen once. Sequenced input: naive CD4+ T cells sorted from blood. Stated subset: CD45RA+ positively selected. These receptors all stem from a man aged 25-40 years in good health.

To note about this clone: Other DNA sequences within the sample encode an identical CDR3. The CDR3 nucleotides are TGTGCCAGCTCACCAGGGCAGGGGGATCAGCCCCAGCATTTT. This encodes CASSPGQGDQPQHF. V usage is TRBV18 and J usage is TRBJ1-5; 7 bases line up with TRBD1. After removal of 2 bases from V and 5 bases from J, the junction contained 3 bases not matched to a gene. The CDR3 is made up of 14 amino acids. Germline CDR1 reads KGHSH; CDR2 reads LQKENI.

This clone was counted once. The gene calls are TRBV6-5 and TRBJ1-4; 10 bases map to TRBD1. After removal of 2 bases from V and 7 bases from J, the junction contained 4 bases not matched to a gene. Germline V lookup: CDR1 MNHEY, CDR2 SVGAGI. The CDR3 contains 15 residues. CDR3 protein: CASSYNRDRGEKLFF. In DNA form, the CDR3 reads TGTGCCAGCAGTTACAACCGGGACAGGGGTGAAAAACTGTTTTTT.

The chain links TRBV6-1 to TRBJ2-5, with D perhaps matching TRBD1 (5 bases). V lost 8 bases to trimming and J lost 3 bases, with 13 bases between them. The CDR3 is made up of 13 amino acids. Germline lookup yields CDR1 MNHNS and CDR2 SASEGT. CDR3 bases: TGTGCCAGCCAGGGCCCAGCCAAAGAGACCCAGTACTTC. This codes for CASQGPAKETQYF.

This chain connects TRBV9 to TRBJ2-1; a possible D gene is TRBD2 (6 bases). The ends were cut back, 3 bases at V and 2 bases at J, with 18 bases in the middle. This CDR3 contains 17 residues. CDR1 and CDR2 (germline): SGDLS, YYNGEE. CDR3 DNA: TGTGCCAGCAGCGGAGCTAGCGCAGATTTTACCTACAATGAGCAGTTCTTC. This codes for CASSGASADFTYNEQFF. Variable domain in full (rest from reference TRBV9 and TRBJ2-1): DSGVTQTPKHLITATGQRVTLRCSPRSGDLSVYWYQQSLDQGLQFLIQYYNGEERAKGNILERFSAQQFPDLHSELNLSSLELGDSALYFCASSGASADFTYNEQFFGPGTRLTVL.

This chain links TRBV4-2 with TRBJ2-3; D is possibly TRBD2 (5 bases). The CDR3 length is 14 residues. The germline V gene has CDR1 LGHNA and CDR2 YNFKEQ. The germline V and J ends were trimmed by 4 bases and 1 base, with 9 bases remaining between them. CDR3 nucleotide sequence: TGTGCCAGCAGCCGGGCGGGCGGCACAGATACGCAGTATTTT. Amino acids: CASSRAGGTDTQYF.

This sequence joins TRBV15 and TRBJ2-1, with 10 nucleotides matching TRBD2. J gave up 9 bases and V 3 bases, and 14 bases lay outside the gene matches. The CDR3 runs 17 residues. Germline V gene lookup returns CDR1 LNHNV and CDR2 YYDKDF (reference sequence). The CDR3 region is CATSRGPGTSAEGEQFF. In nucleotides, the CDR3 is TGTGCCACCAGCAGGGGCCCTGGGACTAGCGCGGAGGGTGAGCAGTTCTTC. The full variable domain, its missing parts supplied by reference TRBV15 and TRBJ2-1, is DAMVIQNPRYQVTQFGKPVTLSCSQTLNHNVMYWYQQKSSQAPKLLFHYYDKDFNNEADTPDNFQSRRPNTSFCFLDIRSPGLGDTAMYLCATSRGPGTSAEGEQFFGPGTRLTVL.

The gene calls are TRBV7-6 and TRBJ1-1; 9 nucleotides match TRBD1. V was pared by 5 bases and J by 6 bases, with 10 bases of the junction left unmatched. The CDR3 runs to 15 residues. The germline V gene has CDR1 SGHVS and CDR2 FNYEAQ. This CDR3 reads CASSNLGQGVPEAFF. The CDR3 DNA sequence: TGTGCCAGCAGCAACTTGGGACAGGGAGTCCCTGAAGCTTTCTTT.

Regarding this clone: In the same sample, other DNA sequences code for this CDR3. V usage is TRBV9 and J usage is TRBJ2-7; 12 nucleotides match TRBD2. Germline CDR1 and CDR2: SGDLS and YYNGEE. The CDR3 runs 15 residues. Trimming removed 3 bases from V and 4 bases from J; junction bases left unmatched: 5. This CDR3 reads CASSAGTSGSYEQYF. CDR3 bases: TGTGCCAGCAGCGCCGGGACTAGCGGGTCGTACGAGCAGTACTTC.

The chain recombines TRBV11-2 with TRBJ1-2; D is unclear. Looked up from germline, CDR1 is SGHAT and CDR2 is FQNNGV. The germline V and J ends were trimmed by 3 bases and 7 bases, with 9 bases remaining between them. There are 12 residues in the CDR3. The CDR3 region is CASSFISSGYTF. CDR3 nucleotide sequence: TGTGCCAGCAGCTTTATCAGTTCTGGCTACACCTTC.

This clone came up once. Within the sample, other DNA sequences also encode this same CDR3. As DNA, the CDR3 is TGTGCCAGCTCACCACCTAATCAAGAGACCCAGTACTTC. Translated: CASSPPNQETQYF. V gene TRBV18 combines with J gene TRBJ2-5; D is ambiguous. The CDR3 has 13 amino acids. Germline values: CDR1 KGHSH, CDR2 LQKENI. The V end was cut by 0 bases, the J end by 2 bases, with 4 bases between.

This chain joins TRBV5-1 and TRBJ2-3, with TRBD2 identical over 7 bases. The CDR3 is made up of 17 amino acids. Per the germline V gene, CDR1 is SGHRS and CDR2 is YFSETQ. With V trimmed by 2 bases and J by 4 bases, 13 bases remained unmatched. CDR3 sequence: CASSFTPGLPTADTQYF. CDR3 coding DNA: TGCGCCAGCAGCTTCACCCCGGGACTACCCACGGCAGATACGCAGTATTTT.

The rearrangement uses TRBV10-3 and TRBJ1-5; D unresolved. The CDR3 spans 13 residues. Germline V gene lookup returns CDR1 ENHRY and CDR2 SYGVKD. V lost 3 bases to trimming and J lost 8 bases, with 11 bases between them. CDR3 bases: TGTGCCATCAGTGATGCGGTTCAGGAGCCCCAGCATTTT. It yields the protein CAISDAVQEPQHF.